Below are 14 T cell receptor beta chains sequenced from a single sample in a study of Graves' ophthalmopathy and Graves' hyperthyroidism. Scientists amplified the TCR beta CDR3 regions from RNA transcripts. Investigators did first-round RT-PCR with HTBI primers, then second-round multiplex PCR. TCRdb itself ran the multiplex PCR reads through MiXCR, one entry per CDR3 protein. The sample shows about 1.2 million distinct CDR3 sequences, about 40% of them seen only once. The sequencing input was peripheral blood or thyroid tissue (not recorded which). Receptor source: an adult man with Graves' hyperthyroidism.

This clonotype was seen many times. V usage is TRBV2 and J usage is TRBJ1-5; unclear D gene. V dropped 0 bases and J dropped 6 bases, with 15 bases sitting between them. CDR3 length equals 16 residues. In germline, CDR1 is SNHLY, CDR2 FYNNEI. CDR3 protein: CASSEAGGRHGQPQHF. For the CDR3, the DNA is TGTGCCAGCAGTGAAGCAGGAGGGCGGCATGGTCAGCCCCAGCATTTT.

The chain couples TRBV20-1 to TRBJ2-7; 9 bases align to TRBD1. In germline, CDR1 is DFQATT, CDR2 SNEGSKA (reference sequence). J lost 6 bases, V lost 5 bases, and 5 bases had no gene match. The CDR3 is 12 amino acids. CDR3 nucleotide sequence: TGCAGTGCTGACAGGGGGAACTTCGAGCAGTACTTC. This sequence encodes CSADRGNFEQYF.

This clonotype was seen only a few times. This rearrangement joins TRBV5-1 to TRBJ2-2, with 11 bases identical to TRBD1. V lost 4 bases and J lost 6; bases outside the gene matches: 5. In germline, CDR1 is SGHRS, CDR2 YFSETQ. The CDR3 consists of 15 residues. CDR3 residues: CASSVPGQGAGELFF. DNA for the CDR3: TGCGCCAGCAGCGTCCCGGGACAGGGGGCCGGGGAGCTGTTTTTT.

The rearrangement links TRBV10-3 to TRBJ2-5; 9 bases line up with TRBD1. The CDR3 covers 14 residues. Germline V lookup: CDR1 ENHRY, CDR2 SYGVKD. The ends lost 7 bases at V and 2 bases at J; junction bases unmatched: 5. CDR3 amino acids: CAITGDREQETQYF. DNA of the CDR3: TGTGCCATCACGGGGGACAGGGAACAAGAGACCCAGTACTTC.

Many counts were recorded for this clonotype. This chain joins TRBV7-6 and TRBJ1-1; D gene ambiguous. CDR1 is SGHVS and CDR2 is FNYEAQ in the germline V gene. The CDR3 loop spans 12 amino acids. The V end was cut by 6 bases, the J end by 1 base, with 6 bases between. The CDR3 region has the DNA TGTGCCAGCAGGGCGGGGAACACTGAAGCTTTCTTT. Its protein product is CASRAGNTEAFF.

This clonotype has a single count. The CDR3 spells CASREIQGLFF. CDR3 nucleotides: TGTGCCAGCAGAGAAATACAGGGCCTGTTTTTT. The V gene is TRBV7-9, the J gene TRBJ1-4; possibly TRBD1 for D (6 bases). Germline-derived CDR1 and CDR2 are SEHNR and FQNEAQ (reference sequence). The CDR3 totals 11 residues. Trimming stripped 6 bases from V and 14 bases from J, with 13 bases between.

In its sample, this clonotype was seen many times. The rearrangement uses TRBV9 and TRBJ1-2; the D is unclear. The ends were cut back, 3 bases at V and 4 bases at J, with 13 bases in the middle. Looked up from germline, CDR1 is SGDLS and CDR2 is YYNGEE. The CDR3 has 14 amino acids. The CDR3 region has the DNA TGTGCCAGCAGCGGATACCAGGAGGGCTATGGCTACACCTTC. Amino acids: CASSGYQEGYGYTF. The whole variable domain, filled in from reference TRBV9 and TRBJ1-2, reads DSGVTQTPKHLITATGQRVTLRCSPRSGDLSVYWYQQSLDQGLQFLIQYYNGEERAKGNILERFSAQQFPDLHSELNLSSLELGDSALYFCASSGYQEGYGYTFGSGTRLTVV.

The table lists this clonotype with many counts. The chain joins TRBV7-9 to TRBJ2-7, with 8 bases identical to TRBD1. Trimming at V came to 5 bases and at J to 5 bases, leaving 8 bases not matched to a gene. There are 14 residues in the CDR3. CDR1 SEHNR and CDR2 FQNEAQ come from the germline V gene (reference sequence). The CDR3 DNA is TGTGCCAGCAGCCTCTCGACAGGGGAGGACGAGCAGTACTTC. Its translation is CASSLSTGEDEQYF.

The V gene is TRBV20-1, the J gene TRBJ2-7, with 8 bases identical to TRBD1. V was clipped by 0 bases and J by 3 bases; unmatched bases: 4. Germline assignment: CDR1 DFQATT and CDR2 SNEGSKA (reference sequence). This CDR3 region has 14 residues. CDR3 bases: TGCAGTGCTAGAGACCAGGGGGCCAGCTACGAGCAGTACTTC. Translating it yields CSARDQGASYEQYF.

This CDR3 reads CASSRTSGHTGELFF. Written as DNA, the CDR3 is TGTGCCAGCAGTAGGACTAGCGGGCACACCGGGGAGCTGTTTTTT. V gene TRBV12-3 or TRBV12-4 combines with J gene TRBJ2-2; TRBD2 agrees at 11 bases. The CDR3 sequence is 15 residues long. J gave up 3 bases and V 5 bases, and 2 bases lay outside the gene matches.

This clonotype was picked up many times. This rearrangement joins TRBV2 to TRBJ2-2; D perhaps matches TRBD2 (6 bases). Trimming took 8 bases from V and 2 from J, leaving 18 bases between them. The CDR3 runs 16 residues. Germline lookup yields CDR1 SNHLY and CDR2 FYNNEI. CDR3: CASREGDFLNTGELFF. The CDR3 DNA reads as TGTGCCAGCCGGGAAGGGGACTTCCTAAACACCGGGGAGCTGTTTTTT.

This clonotype was seen many times. This chain uses TRBV4-3 with TRBJ1-5; D is unclear. Germline values: CDR1 LGHNA, CDR2 YSLEER. This CDR3 is 16 amino acids long. With 0 bases removed from V and 2 bases from J, the gap between germline ends came to 11 bases. CDR3 residues: CASSQDRGFGNQPQHF. The CDR3 coding sequence is TGCGCCAGCAGCCAAGATCGAGGGTTCGGCAATCAGCCCCAGCATTTT.

The V and J genes are TRBV6-5 and TRBJ2-2; 8 bases align to TRBD1. Trimming at V came to 4 bases and at J to 8 bases, leaving 6 bases not matched to a gene. This CDR3 contains 14 residues. CDR1 is MNHEY, CDR2 SVGAGI, per germline. Here the CDR3 reads CASSLGQEAGELFF. CDR3 sequence (DNA): TGTGCCAGCAGTTTGGGACAGGAAGCGGGGGAGCTGTTTTTT.

A remark on this clonotype: A much larger clone sits a single nucleotide away, making a read error possible. This chain uses TRBV10-2 with TRBJ1-5; unclear D gene. CDR1 WSHSY and CDR2 SAAADI come from the germline V gene. CDR3 length: 17 amino acids. CDR3 DNA sequence: TGCGCCATCAGTGACCTAGGAGGGCCCGGGCTCAATCAGCCCCAGCATTTT. Amino acid sequence: CAISDLGGPGLNQPQHF.